This T cell receptor beta chain emerged from a study of blood T cell repertoires in COVID-19. The CDR3 has 17 amino acids. Germline trimming cut 1 base from V and 0 bases from J; bases unmatched to any gene: 7. Germline-derived CDR1 and CDR2 are SGHAT and FQNNGV. Repertoires were generated with immunoSEQ multiplex PCR, while TCRdb's copy carries only in-frame clones and drops some. Of about 250,000 clones listed, 70% to 90% were seen once; the top ten hold 15% to 19%. This TCR was recovered from a man aged 18-30 years who had recovered from COVID-19. Sequencing was carried out using PBMCs or T cells enriched from blood (not recorded which). The rearrangement joins TRBV11-2 to TRBJ2-3; 7 bases map to TRBD1. The CDR3 DNA is TGTGCCAGCAGCTTAGGGAGTAAGGGGGCTAGCACAGATACGCAGTATTTT. Its protein product is CASSLGSKGASTDTQYF.